This TCR beta chain was obtained from a study of circulating and synovial CD4+ cells in juvenile arthritis. Sequencing was performed with immunoSEQ multiplex PCR; in TCRdb, only in-frame clones are kept and a portion is missing. The sample lists approximately 31,000 clones, about 95% seen once, with 0.6% to 0.85% in the top ten. The source material was CD4+ T cells from blood. This receptor was identified in a human donor with juvenile idiopathic arthritis.

The CDR3 DNA reads as TGTGCCAGTAGTATAGGGACTACCTCCACCTACGAGCAGTACTTC. Amino acid sequence: CASSIGTTSTYEQYF. The V call is TRBV19, the J call TRBJ2-7; maybe TRBD2 (6 bases). The CDR3 loop spans 15 amino acids. V dropped 1 base and J dropped 2 bases, with 12 bases sitting between them. The germline V gene has CDR1 LNHDA and CDR2 SQIVND (reference sequence).